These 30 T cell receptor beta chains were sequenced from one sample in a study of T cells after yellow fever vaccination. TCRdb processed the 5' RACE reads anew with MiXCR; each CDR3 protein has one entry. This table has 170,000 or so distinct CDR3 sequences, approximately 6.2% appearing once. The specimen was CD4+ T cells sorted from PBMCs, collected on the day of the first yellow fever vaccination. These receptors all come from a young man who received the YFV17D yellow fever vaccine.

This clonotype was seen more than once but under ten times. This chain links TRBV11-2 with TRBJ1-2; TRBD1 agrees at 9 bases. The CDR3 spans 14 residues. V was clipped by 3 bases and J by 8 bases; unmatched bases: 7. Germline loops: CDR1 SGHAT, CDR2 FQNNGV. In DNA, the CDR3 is TGTGCCAGCAGCTTTGGGACAGGGCCTTACGGCTACACCTTC. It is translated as CASSFGTGPYGYTF.

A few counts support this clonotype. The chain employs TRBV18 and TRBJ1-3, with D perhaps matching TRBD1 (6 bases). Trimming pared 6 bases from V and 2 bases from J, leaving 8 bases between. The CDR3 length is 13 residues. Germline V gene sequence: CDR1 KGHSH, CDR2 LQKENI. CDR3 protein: CASSRDTGNTIYF. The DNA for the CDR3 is TGTGCCAGCTCGCGGGACACTGGAAACACCATATATTTT.

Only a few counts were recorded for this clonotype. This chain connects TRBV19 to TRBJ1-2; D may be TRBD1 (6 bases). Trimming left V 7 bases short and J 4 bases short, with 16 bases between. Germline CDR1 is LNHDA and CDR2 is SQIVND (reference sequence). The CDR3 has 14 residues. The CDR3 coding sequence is TGTGCCAGTACCATTAGGGCAGGGGCCTATGGCTACACCTTC. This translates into CASTIRAGAYGYTF.

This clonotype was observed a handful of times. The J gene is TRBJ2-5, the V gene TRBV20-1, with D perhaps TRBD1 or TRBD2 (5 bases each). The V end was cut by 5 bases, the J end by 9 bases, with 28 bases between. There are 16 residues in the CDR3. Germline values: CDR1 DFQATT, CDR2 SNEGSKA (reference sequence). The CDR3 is CSAAPVSGPNPRPQYF. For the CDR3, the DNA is TGCAGTGCTGCCCCTGTCTCGGGACCGAACCCGAGGCCCCAGTACTTC.

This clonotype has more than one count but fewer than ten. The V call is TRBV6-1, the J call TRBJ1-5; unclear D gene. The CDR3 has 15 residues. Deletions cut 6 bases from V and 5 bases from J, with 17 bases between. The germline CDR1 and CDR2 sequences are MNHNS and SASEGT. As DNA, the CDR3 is TGTGCCAGCAGCCCGATGGTGGGGAATGATCAGCCCCAGCATTTT. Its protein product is CASSPMVGNDQPQHF.

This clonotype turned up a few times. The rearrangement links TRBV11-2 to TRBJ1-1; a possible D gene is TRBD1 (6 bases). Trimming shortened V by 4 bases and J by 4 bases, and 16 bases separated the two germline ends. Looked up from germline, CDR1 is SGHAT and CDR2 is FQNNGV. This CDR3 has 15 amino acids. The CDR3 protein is CASSSTQGKATEAFF. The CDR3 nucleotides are TGTGCCAGCAGCTCTACACAGGGAAAGGCCACTGAAGCTTTCTTT.

The CDR3 here is CASYSGSTNTEAFF. CDR3 bases: TGTGCCAGCTACTCCGGGTCGACGAACACTGAAGCTTTCTTT. J is TRBJ1-1 and V is TRBV27, with unresolved D. Trimming shortened V by 8 bases and J by 1 base, and 14 bases separated the two germline ends. Germline assignment: CDR1 MNHEY and CDR2 SMNVEV (reference sequence). The CDR3 has 14 amino acids.

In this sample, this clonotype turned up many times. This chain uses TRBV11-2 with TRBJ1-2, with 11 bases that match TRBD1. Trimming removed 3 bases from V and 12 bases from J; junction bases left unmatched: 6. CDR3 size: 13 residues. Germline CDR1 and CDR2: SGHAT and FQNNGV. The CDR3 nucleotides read TGTGCCAGCAGCTTTACCGGGACAGGGGGGCACACCTTC. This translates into CASSFTGTGGHTF.

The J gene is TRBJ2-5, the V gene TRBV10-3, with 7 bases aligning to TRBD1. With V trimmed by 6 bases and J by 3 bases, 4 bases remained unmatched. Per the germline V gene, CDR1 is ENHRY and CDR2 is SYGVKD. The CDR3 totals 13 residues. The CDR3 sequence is CAISVGQKETQYF. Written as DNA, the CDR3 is TGTGCCATCAGCGTGGGACAGAAAGAGACCCAGTACTTC.

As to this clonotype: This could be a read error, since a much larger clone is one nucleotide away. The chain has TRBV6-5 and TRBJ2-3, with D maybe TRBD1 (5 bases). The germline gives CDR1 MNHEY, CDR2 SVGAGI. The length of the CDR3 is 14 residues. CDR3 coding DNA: TGTGCCAGCAGTTACGGCACACAAACAGGTACGCAGTATTTT. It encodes CASSYGTQTGTQYF.

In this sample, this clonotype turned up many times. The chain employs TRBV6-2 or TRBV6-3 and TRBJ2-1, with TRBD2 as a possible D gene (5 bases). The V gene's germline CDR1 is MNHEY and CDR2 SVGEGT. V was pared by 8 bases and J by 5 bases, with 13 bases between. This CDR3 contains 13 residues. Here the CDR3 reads CASRGWVNNEQFF. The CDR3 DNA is TGTGCCAGCCGGGGATGGGTGAACAATGAGCAGTTCTTC.

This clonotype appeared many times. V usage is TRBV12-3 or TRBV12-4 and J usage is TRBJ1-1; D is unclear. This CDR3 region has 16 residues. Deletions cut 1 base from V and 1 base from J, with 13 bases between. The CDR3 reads CASSLDSWRSNTEAFF. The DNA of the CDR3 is TGTGCCAGCAGTTTAGATAGTTGGCGGTCGAACACTGAAGCTTTCTTT.

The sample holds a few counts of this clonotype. CDR3 in amino acids: CASSPYRPSGGAGETQYF. The CDR3 nucleotides are TGTGCCAGCTCACCATACCGGCCTAGCGGGGGCGCGGGAGAGACCCAGTACTTC. The chain employs TRBV18 and TRBJ2-5; TRBD2 matches at 10 bases. Trimming at V came to 2 bases and at J to 4 bases, leaving 13 bases not matched to a gene. CDR3 length equals 18 residues. Germline lookup yields CDR1 KGHSH and CDR2 LQKENI.

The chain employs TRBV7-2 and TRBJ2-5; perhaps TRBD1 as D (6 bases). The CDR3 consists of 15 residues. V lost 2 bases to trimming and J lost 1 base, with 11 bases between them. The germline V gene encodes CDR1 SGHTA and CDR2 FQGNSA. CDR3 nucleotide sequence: TGTGCCAGCAGCTTACAGGGGCAACCCCAAGAGACCCAGTACTTC. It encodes CASSLQGQPQETQYF. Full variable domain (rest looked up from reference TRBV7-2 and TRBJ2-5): GAGVSQSPSNKVTEKGKDVELRCDPISGHTALYWYRQSLGQGLEFLIYFQGNSAPDKSGLPSDRFSAERTGGSVSTLTIQRTQQEDSAVYLCASSLQGQPQETQYFGPGTRLLVL.

CDR3 protein: CASSYKGLAFQTQYF. The CDR3 nucleotides are TGTGCCAGCAGTTATAAGGGACTAGCGTTTCAGACCCAGTACTTC. The chain is built from TRBV6-5 and TRBJ2-5; 10 positions match TRBD2. V shed 3 bases, J shed 6 bases, and the junction held 7 bases outside the gene matches. This CDR3 is 15 amino acids long. Germline V gene sequence: CDR1 MNHEY, CDR2 SVGAGI.

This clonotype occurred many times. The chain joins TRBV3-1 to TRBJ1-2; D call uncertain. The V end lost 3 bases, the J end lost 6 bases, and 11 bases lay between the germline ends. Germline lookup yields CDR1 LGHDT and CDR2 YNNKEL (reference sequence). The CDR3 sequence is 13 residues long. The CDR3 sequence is CASSHRIGDGYTF. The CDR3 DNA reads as TGTGCCAGCAGCCACAGGATCGGGGATGGCTACACCTTC.

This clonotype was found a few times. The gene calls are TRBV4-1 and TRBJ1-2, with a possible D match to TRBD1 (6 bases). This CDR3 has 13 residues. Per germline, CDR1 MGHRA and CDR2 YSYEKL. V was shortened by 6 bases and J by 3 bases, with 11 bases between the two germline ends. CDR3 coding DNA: TGCGCCAGCAGTACAGGGATTGACTATGGCTACACCTTC. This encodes CASSTGIDYGYTF.

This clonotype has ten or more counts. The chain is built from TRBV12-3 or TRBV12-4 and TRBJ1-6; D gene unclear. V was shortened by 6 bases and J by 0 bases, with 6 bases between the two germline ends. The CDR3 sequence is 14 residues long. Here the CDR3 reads CASRGSSYNSPLHF. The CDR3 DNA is TGTGCCAGCAGAGGTAGCTCCTATAATTCACCCCTCCACTTT.

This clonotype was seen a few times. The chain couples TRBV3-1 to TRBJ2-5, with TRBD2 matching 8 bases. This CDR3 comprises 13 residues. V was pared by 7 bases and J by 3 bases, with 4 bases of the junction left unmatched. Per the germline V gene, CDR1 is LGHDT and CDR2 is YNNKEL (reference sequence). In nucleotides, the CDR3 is TGTGCCAGCACCACACTAGCGGAAGAGACCCAGTACTTC. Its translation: CASTTLAEETQYF.

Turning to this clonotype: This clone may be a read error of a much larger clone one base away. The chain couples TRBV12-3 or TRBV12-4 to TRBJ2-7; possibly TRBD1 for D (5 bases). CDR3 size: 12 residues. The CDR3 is CDSSLAGNEQYF. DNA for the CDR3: TGTGACAGCAGTTTAGCAGGGAACGAGCAGTACTTC.

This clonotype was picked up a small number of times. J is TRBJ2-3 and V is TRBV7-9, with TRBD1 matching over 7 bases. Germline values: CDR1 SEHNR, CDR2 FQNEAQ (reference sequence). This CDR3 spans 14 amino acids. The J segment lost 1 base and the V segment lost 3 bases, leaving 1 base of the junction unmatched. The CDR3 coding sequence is TGTGCCAGCAGCTTCACAGGGGGCACAGATACGCAGTATTTT. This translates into CASSFTGGTDTQYF. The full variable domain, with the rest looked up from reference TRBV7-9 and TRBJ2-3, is DTGVSQNPRHKITKRGQNVTFRCDPISEHNRLYWYRQTLGQGPEFLTYFQNEAQLEKSRLLSDRFSAERPKGSFSTLEIQRTEQGDSAMYLCASSFTGGTDTQYFGPGTRLTVL.

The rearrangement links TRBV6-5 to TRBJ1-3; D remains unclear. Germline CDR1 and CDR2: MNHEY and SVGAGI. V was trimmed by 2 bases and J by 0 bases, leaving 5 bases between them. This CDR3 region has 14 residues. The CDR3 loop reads CASSYEVSGNTIYF. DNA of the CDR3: TGTGCCAGCAGTTACGAGGTCTCTGGAAACACCATATATTTT.

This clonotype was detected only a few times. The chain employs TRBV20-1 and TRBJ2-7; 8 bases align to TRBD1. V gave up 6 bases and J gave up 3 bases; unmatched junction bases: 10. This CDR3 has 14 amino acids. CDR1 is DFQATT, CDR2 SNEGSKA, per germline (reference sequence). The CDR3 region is CSAKPGGSGYEQYV. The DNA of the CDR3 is TGCAGTGCAAAACCAGGGGGCTCTGGCTACGAGCAGTACGTC.

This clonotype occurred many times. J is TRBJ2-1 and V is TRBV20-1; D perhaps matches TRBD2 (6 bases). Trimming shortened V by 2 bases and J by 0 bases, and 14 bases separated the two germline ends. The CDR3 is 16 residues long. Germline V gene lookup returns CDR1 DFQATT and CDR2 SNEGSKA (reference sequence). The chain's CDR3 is CSARLGGVSSYNEQFF. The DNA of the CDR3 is TGCAGTGCTAGATTGGGCGGGGTGAGCTCCTACAATGAGCAGTTCTTC.

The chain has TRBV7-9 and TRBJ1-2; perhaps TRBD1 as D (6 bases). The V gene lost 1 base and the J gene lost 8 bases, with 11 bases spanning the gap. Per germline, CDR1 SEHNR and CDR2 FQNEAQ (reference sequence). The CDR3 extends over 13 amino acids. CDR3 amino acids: CASSLEGGLGYTF. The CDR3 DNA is TGTGCCAGCAGCTTAGAGGGGGGACTAGGCTACACCTTC. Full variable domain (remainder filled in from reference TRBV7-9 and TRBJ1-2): DTGVSQNPRHKITKRGQNVTFRCDPISEHNRLYWYRQTLGQGPEFLTYFQNEAQLEKSRLLSDRFSAERPKGSFSTLEIQRTEQGDSAMYLCASSLEGGLGYTFGSGTRLTVV.

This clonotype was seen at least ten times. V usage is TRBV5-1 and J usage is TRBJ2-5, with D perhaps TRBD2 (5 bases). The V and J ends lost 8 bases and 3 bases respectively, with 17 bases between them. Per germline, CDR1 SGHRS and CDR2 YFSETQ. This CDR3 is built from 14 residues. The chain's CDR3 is CASQSGDFEETQYF. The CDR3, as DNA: TGCGCCAGTCAAAGCGGAGACTTTGAAGAGACCCAGTACTTC.

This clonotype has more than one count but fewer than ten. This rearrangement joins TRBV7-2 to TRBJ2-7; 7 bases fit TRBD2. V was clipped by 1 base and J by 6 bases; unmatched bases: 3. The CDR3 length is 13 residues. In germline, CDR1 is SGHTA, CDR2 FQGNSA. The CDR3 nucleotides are TGTGCCAGCAGCTTAGTCGGGGAGGGCGAGCAGTACGTC. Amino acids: CASSLVGEGEQYV.

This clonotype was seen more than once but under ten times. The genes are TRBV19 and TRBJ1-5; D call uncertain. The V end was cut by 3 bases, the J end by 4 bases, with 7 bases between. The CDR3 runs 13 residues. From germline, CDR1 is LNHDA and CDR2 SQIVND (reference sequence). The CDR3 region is CASSILGNQPQHF. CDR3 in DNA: TGTGCCAGTAGTATTTTGGGAAATCAGCCCCAGCATTTT.

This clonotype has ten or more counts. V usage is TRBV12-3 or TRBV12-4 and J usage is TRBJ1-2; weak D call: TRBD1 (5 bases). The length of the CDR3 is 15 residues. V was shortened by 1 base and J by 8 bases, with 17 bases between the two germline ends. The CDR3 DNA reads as TGTGCCAGCAGTTTAGGGTCGCCTAGGGGTTGGGGCTACACCTTC. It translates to CASSLGSPRGWGYTF.

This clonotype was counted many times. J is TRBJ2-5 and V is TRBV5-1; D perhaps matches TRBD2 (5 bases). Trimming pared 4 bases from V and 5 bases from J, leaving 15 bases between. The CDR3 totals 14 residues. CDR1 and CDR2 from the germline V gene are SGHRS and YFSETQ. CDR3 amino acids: CASSPPSGLETQYF. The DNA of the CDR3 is TGCGCCAGCAGCCCCCCGAGCGGACTGGAGACCCAGTACTTC.